Ten or more counts support the clone carrying this T cell receptor (beta chain). The junction and the germline gene differ at one end; a read error may be behind it. Healthy Russian Caucasian donors spanned ages about 6 to 100 years. CDR1 SGHRS and CDR2 YFSETQ come from the germline V gene. This CDR3 contains 12 residues. The data were obtained in a study of blood T cells in healthy people across ages. A second about 7 to 11 cycle PCR used barcoded and J-beta primers. Carrying 12 random nucleotides, a template-switch adaptor labeled each individual cDNA molecule. CDR3-containing paired-end reads numbered at least 2.5 million in each sample. TCRdb independently ran MiXCR on the 5' RACE reads; one entry per CDR3 protein. The sample has around 2 million distinct CDR3 sequences; roughly two fifths are singletons.

The rearrangement links TRBV5-1 to TRBJ2-1; the D is unclear. This clonotype was sampled from a human donor in good health. Sequences were obtained from blood. CDR3 in amino acids: CASSLEYNEQFF. The CDR3 region has the DNA TGTGCCAGCAGCTTAGAGTACAATGAGCAGTTCTTC. Looking up the rest from reference TRBV5-1 and TRBJ2-1 gives the full variable domain: KAGVTQTPRYLIKTRGQQVTLSCSPISGHRSVSWYQQTPGQGLQFLFEYFSETQRNKGNFPGRFSGRQFSNSRSEMNVSTLELGDSALYLCASSLEYNEQFFGPGTRLTVL.